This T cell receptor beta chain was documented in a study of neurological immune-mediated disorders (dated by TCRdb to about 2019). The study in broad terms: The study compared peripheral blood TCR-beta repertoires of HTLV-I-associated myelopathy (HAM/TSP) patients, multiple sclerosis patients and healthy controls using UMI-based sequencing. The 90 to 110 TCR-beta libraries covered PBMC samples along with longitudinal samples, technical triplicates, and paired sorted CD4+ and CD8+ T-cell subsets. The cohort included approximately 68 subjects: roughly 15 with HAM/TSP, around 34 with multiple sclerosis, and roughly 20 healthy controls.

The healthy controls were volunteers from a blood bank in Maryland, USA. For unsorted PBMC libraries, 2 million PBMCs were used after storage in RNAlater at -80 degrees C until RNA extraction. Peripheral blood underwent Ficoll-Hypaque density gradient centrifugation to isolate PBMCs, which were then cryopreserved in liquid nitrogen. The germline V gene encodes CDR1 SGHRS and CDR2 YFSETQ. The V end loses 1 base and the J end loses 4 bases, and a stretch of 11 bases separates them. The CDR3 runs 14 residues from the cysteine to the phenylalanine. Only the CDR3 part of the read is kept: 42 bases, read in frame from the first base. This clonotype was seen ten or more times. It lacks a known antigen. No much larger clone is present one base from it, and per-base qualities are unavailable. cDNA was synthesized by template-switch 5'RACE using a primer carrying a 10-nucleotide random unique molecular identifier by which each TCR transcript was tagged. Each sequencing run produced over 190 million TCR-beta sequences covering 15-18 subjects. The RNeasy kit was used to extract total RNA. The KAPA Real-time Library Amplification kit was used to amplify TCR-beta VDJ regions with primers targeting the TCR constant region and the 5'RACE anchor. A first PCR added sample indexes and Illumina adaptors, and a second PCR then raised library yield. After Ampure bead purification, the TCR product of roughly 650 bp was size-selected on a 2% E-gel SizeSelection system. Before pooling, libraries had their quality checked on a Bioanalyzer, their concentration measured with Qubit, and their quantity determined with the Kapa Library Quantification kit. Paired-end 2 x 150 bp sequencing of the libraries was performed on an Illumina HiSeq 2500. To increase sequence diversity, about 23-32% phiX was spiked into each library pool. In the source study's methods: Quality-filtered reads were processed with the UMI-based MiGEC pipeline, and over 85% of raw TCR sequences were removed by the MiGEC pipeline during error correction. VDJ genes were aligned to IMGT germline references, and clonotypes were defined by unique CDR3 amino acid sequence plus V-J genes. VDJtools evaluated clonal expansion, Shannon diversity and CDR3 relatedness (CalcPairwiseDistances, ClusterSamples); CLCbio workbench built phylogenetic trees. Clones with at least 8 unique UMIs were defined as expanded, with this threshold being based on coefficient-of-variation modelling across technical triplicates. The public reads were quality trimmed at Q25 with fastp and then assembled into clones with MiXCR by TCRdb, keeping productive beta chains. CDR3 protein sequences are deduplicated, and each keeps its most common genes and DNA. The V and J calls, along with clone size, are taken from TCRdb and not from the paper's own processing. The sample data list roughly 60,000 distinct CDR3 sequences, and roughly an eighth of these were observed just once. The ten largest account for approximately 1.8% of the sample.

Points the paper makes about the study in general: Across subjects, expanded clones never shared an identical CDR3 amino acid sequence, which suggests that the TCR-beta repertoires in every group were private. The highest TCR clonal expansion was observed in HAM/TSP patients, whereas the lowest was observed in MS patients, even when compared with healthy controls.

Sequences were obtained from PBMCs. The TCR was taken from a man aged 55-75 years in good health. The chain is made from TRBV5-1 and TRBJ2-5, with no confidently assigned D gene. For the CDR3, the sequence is CASSLSLSSETQYF. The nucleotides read TGCGCCAGCAGCTTGTCCCTCAGTTCAGAGACCCAGTACTTC. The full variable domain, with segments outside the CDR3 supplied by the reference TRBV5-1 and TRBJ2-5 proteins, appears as KAGVTQTPRYLIKTRGQQVTLSCSPISGHRSVSWYQQTPGQGLQFLFEYFSETQRNKGNFPGRFSGRQFSNSRSEMNVSTLELGDSALYLCASSLSLSSETQYFGPGTRLLVL.